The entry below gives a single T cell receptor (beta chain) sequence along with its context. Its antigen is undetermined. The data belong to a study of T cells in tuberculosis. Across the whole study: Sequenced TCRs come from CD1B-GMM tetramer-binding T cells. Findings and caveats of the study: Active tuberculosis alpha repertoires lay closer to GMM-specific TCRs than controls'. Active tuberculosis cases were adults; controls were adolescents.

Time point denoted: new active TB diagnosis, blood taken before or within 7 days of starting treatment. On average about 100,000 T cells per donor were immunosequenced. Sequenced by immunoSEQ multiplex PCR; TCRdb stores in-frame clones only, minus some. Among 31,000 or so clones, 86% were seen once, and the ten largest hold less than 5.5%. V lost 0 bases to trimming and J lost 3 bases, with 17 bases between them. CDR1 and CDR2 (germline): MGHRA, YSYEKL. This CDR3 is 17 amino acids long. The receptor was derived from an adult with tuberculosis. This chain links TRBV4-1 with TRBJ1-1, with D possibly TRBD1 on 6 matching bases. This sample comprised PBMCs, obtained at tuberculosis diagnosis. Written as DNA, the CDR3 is TGCGCCAGCAGCCAAGATAGGTCGGGGGGCGGCCACACTGAAGCTTTCTTT. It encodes CASSQDRSGGGHTEAFF.